The 20 T cell receptor beta chains given below trace back to one sample, sequenced in a study of blood T cells in healthy people across ages. A second PCR of about 6 to 12 cycles used a sample-barcoded 5' primer and a J-beta primer mix. Using its own MiXCR run on the 5' RACE reads, TCRdb lists one record per CDR3 protein. This sample has fewer than 800,000 distinct CDR3 sequences; around 45% occur once, and the top ten carry roughly 30%. Sequenced input: blood. The receptors were sampled from a woman aged 55-75 years in good health.

The rearrangement links TRBV11-2 to TRBJ2-1; TRBD1 or TRBD2 may be the D gene (5 bases each). The V end was cut by 2 bases, the J end by 7 bases, with 18 bases between. Germline loops: CDR1 SGHAT, CDR2 FQNNGV. The CDR3 length is 16 residues. CDR3: CASSLTRGGRQNEQFF. In DNA form, the CDR3 reads TGTGCCAGCAGCTTAACCCGGGGCGGACGCCAGAATGAGCAGTTCTTC.

A note on this clonotype: A read error may produce the germline difference seen at one junction end. The CDR3, as DNA: TGTACCAGCGCCCAGGGTGGAGGACAAGAGACCCAGTACTTC. This translates into CTSAQGGGQETQYF. The gene calls are TRBV9 and TRBJ2-5; D tentatively fits TRBD1 or TRBD2 (5 bases each). The CDR3 is made up of 14 amino acids. Germline V gives CDR1 SGDLS, CDR2 YYNGEE. Full variable domain (outside the CDR3, taken from reference TRBV9 and TRBJ2-5): DSGVTQTPKHLITATGQRVTLRCSPRSGDLSVYWYQQSLDQGLQFLIQYYNGEERAKGNILERFSAQQFPDLHSELNLSSLELGDSALYFCTSAQGGGQETQYFGPGTRLLVL.

In its sample, this clonotype was seen a few times. The genes are TRBV20-1 and TRBJ2-7; 7 nucleotides line up with TRBD2. This CDR3 has 14 residues. The V and J ends lost 5 bases and 0 bases, in that order; junction bases with no gene match: 7. From germline, CDR1 is DFQATT and CDR2 SNEGSKA (reference sequence). For the CDR3, the DNA is TGCAGTGCTCCGAGCGGGGTAAGCTCCTACGAGCAGTACTTC. It specifies CSAPSGVSSYEQYF.

The V call is TRBV16, the J call TRBJ1-4; D gene uncertain. V was shortened by 0 bases and J by 7 bases, with 12 bases between the two germline ends. Germline V gene lookup returns CDR1 KGHSY and CDR2 FQNENV. This CDR3 contains 15 residues. CDR3 in amino acids: CASSQSVGMAEKLFF. The CDR3 DNA sequence: TGTGCCAGCAGCCAATCTGTCGGGATGGCTGAAAAACTGTTTTTT.

V gene TRBV3-1 combines with J gene TRBJ1-6, with a tentative D call TRBD1 (5 bases). The CDR3 runs 15 residues. V dropped 2 bases and J dropped 12 bases, with 17 bases sitting between them. CDR1 LGHDT and CDR2 YNNKEL come from the germline V gene (reference sequence). CDR3 protein: CASSQPGGVTRPLHF. CDR3 in DNA: TGTGCCAGCAGCCAACCCGGGGGGGTAACTCGACCCCTCCACTTT.

The chain is built from TRBV27 and TRBJ2-5, with 9 bases lining up with TRBD2. With 5 bases clipped from V and 5 bases from J, the junction kept 12 bases outside the gene matches. CDR3 length: 16 residues. The germline gives CDR1 MNHEY, CDR2 SMNVEV (reference sequence). The CDR3 loop is CASSSGTSIYSETQYF. The CDR3 DNA sequence: TGTGCCAGCAGTAGCGGGACTAGCATCTATTCGGAGACCCAGTACTTC.

This clonotype was observed at least ten times. V is TRBV24-1 and J is TRBJ2-5; 8 bases align to TRBD1. V was clipped by 4 bases and J by 11 bases; unmatched bases: 11. Germline V gene lookup returns CDR1 KGHDR and CDR2 SFDVKD. The CDR3 has 14 amino acids. This CDR3 reads CATSDRQGWNEQYF. CDR3 coding DNA: TGTGCCACCAGTGACCGACAGGGGTGGAATGAGCAGTACTTC.

The rearrangement uses TRBV28 and TRBJ2-1, with 13 bases lining up with TRBD2. This CDR3 has 15 amino acids. The ends lost 9 bases at V and 4 bases at J; junction bases unmatched: 6. CDR1 MDHEN and CDR2 SYDVKM come from the germline V gene. As DNA, the CDR3 is TGTGCCAGTGGTCCGGGACTAGCGGGATACAATGAGCAGTTCTTC. Translated: CASGPGLAGYNEQFF.

This clonotype showed up many times. V and J are TRBV12-3 or TRBV12-4 and TRBJ2-7, with D hard to call. The CDR3 is made up of 13 amino acids. The V end was cut by 3 bases, the J end by 3 bases, with 9 bases between. The CDR3 DNA reads TGTGCCAGCAGTTTGAGTTCGGGCTACGAGCAGTACTTC. Amino acid sequence: CASSLSSGYEQYF.

The gene calls are TRBV7-2 and TRBJ2-1; D uncertain. The DNA end is more similar to TRBJ2-7, so the J call may be wrong. Germline V gives CDR1 SGHTA, CDR2 FQGNSA. The length of the CDR3 is 11 residues. The CDR3, as DNA: TGTGCCAGCAGCTCCTTCAATGAGCAGTACTTC. This sequence encodes CASSSFNEQYF.

The J gene is TRBJ2-7, the V gene TRBV5-5, with a possible D match to TRBD1 (6 bases). Trimming stripped 4 bases from V and 2 bases from J, with 19 bases between. The CDR3 has 16 residues. Looked up from germline, CDR1 is SGHKS and CDR2 is YYEKEE (reference sequence). The CDR3, as DNA: TGTGCCAGCAGCGCTACTCGGACAGCCTTTACCTACGAGCAGTACTTC. Residues: CASSATRTAFTYEQYF.

The chain carries TRBV6-2 or TRBV6-3 and TRBJ2-7; 8 bases map to TRBD2. V was pared by 7 bases and J by 3 bases, with 8 bases of the junction left unmatched. The CDR3 is 14 amino acids. Germline V CDR1 and CDR2: MNHEY, SVGEGT. The CDR3 bases are TGTGCCAGCACCATGCGGGAGGTCAACTACGAGCAGTACTTC. Its translation: CASTMREVNYEQYF.

The chain recombines TRBV15 with TRBJ2-4, with 7 nucleotides matching TRBD1. CDR3 length: 13 residues. CDR1 LNHNV and CDR2 YYDKDF come from the germline V gene (reference sequence). Losses at the gene ends were 6 bases for V and 9 bases for J; bases not matched to a gene: 8. CDR3 sequence: CATRPTGPSIQYF. CDR3 DNA sequence: TGTGCCACCAGGCCGACAGGGCCAAGCATTCAGTACTTC.

This chain uses TRBV20-1 with TRBJ1-1; tentatively, D is TRBD1 (5 bases). Germline V gene sequence: CDR1 DFQATT, CDR2 SNEGSKA (reference sequence). The CDR3 length is 14 residues. Trimming cost V 3 bases and J 1 base, with 12 bases left between them. The CDR3 bases are TGCAGTGCTAGTAAGGGGATCGGGAACACTGAAGCTTTCTTT. It specifies CSASKGIGNTEAFF.

The rearrangement links TRBV7-3 to TRBJ1-1; D gene unclear. CDR3 length equals 14 residues. CDR1 SGHTA and CDR2 FQGTGA come from the germline V gene. The V and J ends lost 4 bases and 3 bases respectively, with 12 bases between them. The DNA of the CDR3 is TGTGCCAGCAGCTCACACCCGCCCGACACTGAAGCTTTCTTT. Translation: CASSSHPPDTEAFF.

The chain carries TRBV12-3 or TRBV12-4 and TRBJ1-2, with a weak D call TRBD1 (5 bases). The CDR3 extends over 14 amino acids. Deletions cut 2 bases from V and 7 bases from J, with 14 bases between. The CDR3 sequence is CASSLRGGSSGYTF. The CDR3 DNA is TGTGCCAGCAGTTTACGCGGGGGTAGCTCTGGCTACACCTTC.

This clonotype was seen a few times. The V and J genes are TRBV2 and TRBJ2-7; 7 nucleotides agree with TRBD1. The V and J ends lost 6 bases and 0 bases, in that order; junction bases with no gene match: 5. CDR3 size: 14 residues. Germline V gene sequence: CDR1 SNHLY, CDR2 FYNNEI. The CDR3 DNA reads TGTGCCAGCAGGGGGACAGCTAACTCCTACGAGCAGTACTTC. It translates to CASRGTANSYEQYF.

The table lists this clonotype with a few counts. The chain joins TRBV6-2 or TRBV6-3 to TRBJ2-7; 7 positions agree with TRBD2. The CDR3 contains 14 residues. J lost 3 bases, V lost 6 bases, and 8 bases had no gene match. Germline assignment: CDR1 MNHEY and CDR2 SVGEGT. The CDR3 reads CASRLDGTIYEQYF. The CDR3 DNA sequence: TGTGCCAGCAGGCTGGACGGGACTATCTACGAGCAGTACTTC.

The CDR3, as DNA: TGTGCCAGCAGCCCTTGGACTAGCGGGAGGAATGGTGAGCAGTACTTC. Residues: CASSPWTSGRNGEQYF. V is TRBV13 and J is TRBJ2-5; 14 nucleotides align to TRBD2. The CDR3 runs to 16 residues. Germline V lookup: CDR1 PRHDT, CDR2 FYEKMQ (reference sequence). Losses at the gene ends were 5 bases for V and 11 bases for J; bases not matched to a gene: 13.

This clonotype was seen just once. The rearrangement joins TRBV7-9 to TRBJ2-7; D is possibly TRBD2 (5 bases). The V gene's germline CDR1 is SEHNR and CDR2 FQNEAQ (reference sequence). The CDR3 sequence is 14 residues long. Trimming removed 2 bases from V and 4 bases from J, with 12 bases in between. CDR3 residues: CASSLQGLTYEQYF. The CDR3 region has the DNA TGTGCCAGCAGCTTACAAGGACTGACTTACGAGCAGTACTTC.